This is a list of T cell receptor beta chains from one sample in a study of blood T cell repertoires in COVID-19. TCRdb keeps only in-frame clones here, not all; method: immunoSEQ multiplex PCR. The table includes around 450,000 clones, around 90% detected once. The sequencing sample was made of PBMCs or T cells enriched from blood (not recorded which). These receptors all come from a woman between 18 and 30 years old who had recovered from COVID-19. CDR3s leave out the opening cysteine and the closing phenylalanine or tryptophan. D genes are given only for firm matches.

d_call: -; cdr3_length: 11; v_call: TRBV9; cdr3_aa: ASSVGWADTQY
d_call: -; cdr3_length: 16; v_call: TRBV2; cdr3_aa: ASTSGGGAYYFTDTQY
d_call: -; cdr3_length: 16; v_call: TRBV10-2; cdr3_aa: ASSETWVDPAAIDEQF
d_call: -; cdr3_length: 11; v_call: TRBV12-5; cdr3_aa: ASGSGTAETQY
d_call: -; cdr3_length: 13; v_call: TRBV5-1; cdr3_aa: ASSLVPGSGHGYT
d_call: -; cdr3_length: 11; v_call: TRBV25-1; cdr3_aa: ASVGPGNTEAF
d_call: TRBD2; cdr3_length: 13; v_call: TRBV5-8; cdr3_aa: ASSWTSGITDTQY
d_call: TRBD1; cdr3_length: 12; v_call: TRBV18; cdr3_aa: ASSLDRGGEKLF
d_call: -; cdr3_length: 12; v_call: TRBV5-1; cdr3_aa: ASSPSVETDTQY
d_call: TRBD2; cdr3_length: 13; v_call: TRBV11-3; cdr3_aa: ASSLRLASYNEQF
d_call: TRBD1; cdr3_length: 11; v_call: TRBV30; cdr3_aa: AWSAMTGTEAF
d_call: TRBD1; cdr3_length: 12; v_call: TRBV5-1; cdr3_aa: ASSPMTGEETQY
d_call: -; cdr3_length: 14; v_call: TRBV3-1/TRBV3-2; cdr3_aa: ASSQDGGPRGTEAF
d_call: -; cdr3_length: 14; v_call: TRBV5-4; cdr3_aa: ASSLNHQGDNSPLH
d_call: -; cdr3_length: 14; v_call: TRBV5-1; cdr3_aa: ASSFRGGLYLDTQY
d_call: -; cdr3_length: 12; v_call: TRBV18; cdr3_aa: ASSPGGDHYGYT
d_call: -; cdr3_length: 10; v_call: TRBV6-5; cdr3_aa: ASSSVRETQY
d_call: -; cdr3_length: 12; v_call: TRBV25-1; cdr3_aa: ASTETTPSGPMF
d_call: TRBD1; cdr3_length: 12; v_call: TRBV7-2; cdr3_aa: ASSLQTGGNEQF
d_call: -; cdr3_length: 11; v_call: TRBV14; cdr3_aa: ASSPGLVETQY
d_call: -; cdr3_length: 12; v_call: TRBV19; cdr3_aa: ASKSGHPSYEQY
d_call: -; cdr3_length: 13; v_call: TRBV28; cdr3_aa: ASSPRGGRGYEQY
d_call: TRBD2; cdr3_length: 13; v_call: TRBV2; cdr3_aa: ASLRSLAGTGELF
d_call: TRBD1; cdr3_length: 15; v_call: TRBV5-1; cdr3_aa: ASSLGFEGAITYGYT
d_call: TRBD1; cdr3_length: 11; v_call: TRBV12-3/TRBV12-4; cdr3_aa: ASTVDRGGEQY
d_call: -; cdr3_length: 11; v_call: TRBV24-1; cdr3_aa: ATSAGGAYGYT
d_call: TRBD2; cdr3_length: 14; v_call: TRBV4-1; cdr3_aa: ASSLGSGGNTGELF
d_call: TRBD1; cdr3_length: 15; v_call: TRBV6-2/TRBV6-3; cdr3_aa: ASSRTWDTGDPTEAF
d_call: TRBD2; cdr3_length: 13; v_call: TRBV30; cdr3_aa: ASTTGTSPSDEQF
d_call: -; cdr3_length: 11; v_call: TRBV7-2; cdr3_aa: ASSLERGQPQH
d_call: TRBD1; cdr3_length: 16; v_call: TRBV5-1; cdr3_aa: ASRMRGTGYRPYNEQF
d_call: -; cdr3_length: 12; v_call: TRBV29-1; cdr3_aa: SVYDGRKGEKLF
d_call: TRBD2; cdr3_length: 14; v_call: TRBV7-9; cdr3_aa: ASSLGLAESTDTQY
d_call: TRBD1; cdr3_length: 13; v_call: TRBV6-5; cdr3_aa: ASSYLGGLNSPLH
d_call: -; cdr3_length: 13; v_call: TRBV6-1; cdr3_aa: ASSESGYSNQPQH
d_call: -; cdr3_length: 11; v_call: TRBV7-8; cdr3_aa: ASGERRSQPQH
d_call: -; cdr3_length: 11; v_call: TRBV3-1/TRBV3-2; cdr3_aa: ASSQVQTGELF
d_call: -; cdr3_length: 14; v_call: TRBV6-2/TRBV6-3; cdr3_aa: ASSYRGLDLSDTQY
d_call: TRBD1; cdr3_length: 11; v_call: TRBV30; cdr3_aa: AWSAGGNEKLF
d_call: -; cdr3_length: 13; v_call: TRBV13; cdr3_aa: ASSSGETAFYEQY
d_call: -; cdr3_length: 13; v_call: TRBV7-2; cdr3_aa: ASSLGRGGYQPQH
d_call: TRBD1; cdr3_length: 15; v_call: TRBV11-2; cdr3_aa: ASSLGQGEAGANVLT
d_call: TRBD1; cdr3_length: 11; v_call: TRBV30; cdr3_aa: AWSTTGDQPQH
d_call: -; cdr3_length: 12; v_call: TRBV30; cdr3_aa: AWSGGGQDQPQH
d_call: -; cdr3_length: 11; v_call: TRBV19; cdr3_aa: ASISVSGNTIY
d_call: -; cdr3_length: 9; v_call: TRBV2; cdr3_aa: ASKTGYGYT
d_call: TRBD2; cdr3_length: 14; v_call: TRBV2; cdr3_aa: ASSDPLAGRSNEQF
d_call: TRBD1; cdr3_length: 10; v_call: TRBV30; cdr3_aa: ALRQGNQPQH
d_call: -; cdr3_length: 11; v_call: TRBV4-1; cdr3_aa: ASRPSLNTEAF
d_call: TRBD2; cdr3_length: 14; v_call: TRBV18; cdr3_aa: ASSDSSGAPRDTQY
d_call: -; cdr3_length: 12; v_call: TRBV19; cdr3_aa: ASSVTGSGNTIY
d_call: TRBD1; cdr3_length: 12; v_call: TRBV7-3; cdr3_aa: ASSREGANTEAF
d_call: -; cdr3_length: 11; v_call: TRBV11-3; cdr3_aa: ASSPLKNTEAF
d_call: -; cdr3_length: 14; v_call: TRBV10-3; cdr3_aa: AISSYQGGEGDTQY
d_call: -; cdr3_length: 11; v_call: TRBV10-1; cdr3_aa: ASKAGRDGEQF
d_call: -; cdr3_length: 14; v_call: TRBV18; cdr3_aa: ASSPGTALAKNIQY
d_call: TRBD2; cdr3_length: 13; v_call: TRBV5-1; cdr3_aa: ASSPGVGEGNEQY
d_call: TRBD2; cdr3_length: 12; v_call: TRBV6-4; cdr3_aa: ASSSGGATDTQY